The 16 T cell receptor beta chains below were found in one sample sequenced in a study of blood T cell repertoires in COVID-19. Only in-frame clones appear in the TCRdb table, and some are missing; sequencing was by immunoSEQ multiplex PCR. The data contain about 200,000 clones, roughly 84% of them singletons. What was sequenced was PBMCs or T cells enriched from blood (not recorded which). The receptors were sampled from a man aged 40-50 years who had recovered from COVID-19.

This clone appeared a single time. V is TRBV5-6 and J is TRBJ2-2; tentatively, D is TRBD2 (5 bases). The V gene lost 2 bases and the J gene lost 3 bases, with 11 bases spanning the gap. Germline assignment: CDR1 SGHDT and CDR2 YYEEEE. The CDR3 loop spans 15 amino acids. The CDR3 nucleotides read TGTGCCAGCAGCTTTCGATGGGGAGACACCGGGGAGCTGTTTTTT. It encodes CASSFRWGDTGELFF.

V is TRBV4-3 and J is TRBJ2-7, with TRBD1 matching 8 bases. The CDR3 sequence is 14 residues long. J lost 1 base, V lost 4 bases, and 3 bases had no gene match. Germline V lookup: CDR1 LGHNA, CDR2 YSLEER. The CDR3 nucleotides read TGCGCCAGCAGCCCCCGGGACAGGTCCTACGAGCAGTACTTC. Translation gives CASSPRDRSYEQYF.

This sequence joins TRBV9 and TRBJ2-3, with D possibly matching TRBD2 (7 bases). The V gene lost 0 bases and the J gene lost 2 bases, with 16 bases spanning the gap. The CDR3 contains 17 residues. Germline V gene data show CDR1 as SGDLS and CDR2 as YYNGEE. The CDR3 coding sequence is TGTGCCAGCAGCGTAGGAGGGGGGGGGTCCTCCACAGATACGCAGTATTTT. It codes for CASSVGGGGSSTDTQYF.

J is TRBJ1-5 and V is TRBV18; D not resolved. This CDR3 contains 13 residues. The V gene lost 3 bases and the J gene lost 6 bases, with 9 bases spanning the gap. Per the germline V gene, CDR1 is KGHSH and CDR2 is LQKENI. The CDR3 here is CASSPGSGQPQHF. CDR3 in DNA: TGTGCCAGCTCACCTGGCTCGGGTCAGCCCCAGCATTTT.

The chain employs TRBV19 and TRBJ1-4; D is ambiguous. V dropped 7 bases and J dropped 7 bases, with 16 bases sitting between them. The CDR3 runs 14 residues. The germline V gene encodes CDR1 LNHDA and CDR2 SQIVND (reference sequence). CDR3 coding DNA: TGTGCCAGTAATACGGGATTACTTCGTGAAAAACTGTTTTTT. Translated: CASNTGLLREKLFF. Full variable domain (remainder filled in from reference TRBV19 and TRBJ1-4): DGGITQSPKYLFRKEGQNVTLSCEQNLNHDAMYWYRQDPGQGLRLIYYSQIVNDFQKGDIAEGYSVSREKKESFPLTVTSAQKNPTAFYLCASNTGLLREKLFFGSGTQLSVL.

The chain joins TRBV7-2 to TRBJ2-7, with TRBD2 matching 11 bases. CDR1 is SGHTA and CDR2 is FQGNSA in the germline V gene. Trimming at V came to 0 bases and at J to 2 bases, leaving 6 bases not matched to a gene. This CDR3 has 17 residues. Here the CDR3 reads CASSLAASGGSTYEQYF. The CDR3, as DNA: TGTGCCAGCAGCTTAGCGGCTAGCGGGGGGTCCACCTACGAGCAGTACTTC.

The V call is TRBV10-3, the J call TRBJ1-1; no reliable D call. Per germline, CDR1 ENHRY and CDR2 SYGVKD. This CDR3 contains 13 residues. V was cut by 9 bases and J by 0 bases, with 11 bases left in between. The CDR3 coding sequence is TGTGCCATGTTGACGGGTCTGAACACTGAAGCTTTCTTT. Translating it yields CAMLTGLNTEAFF.

V and J are TRBV19 and TRBJ1-2, with D possibly being TRBD1 (6 bases). The CDR3 totals 21 residues. Germline V gives CDR1 LNHDA, CDR2 SQIVND (reference sequence). V lost 1 base, J lost 8 bases, and 35 bases lay in between. The CDR3 coding sequence is TGTGCCAGTAGTATAGCCCGGACAGCCAATCCCTCGAATATTATACCTAAAGGCTACACCTTC. It specifies CASSIARTANPSNIIPKGYTF.

The rearrangement links TRBV7-6 to TRBJ2-3; no firm D call. The CDR3 extends over 17 amino acids. The germline CDR1 and CDR2 sequences are SGHVS and FNYEAQ. V was trimmed by 4 bases and J by 0 bases, leaving 17 bases between them. CDR3 sequence (DNA): TGTGCCAGCAGCTCCCGTCCCCCAGGATCTAGCACAGATACGCAGTATTTT. As protein: CASSSRPPGSSTDTQYF. Drawing the rest from reference TRBV7-6 and TRBJ2-3, the complete variable domain is GAGVSQSPRYKVTKRGQDVALRCDPISGHVSLYWYRQALGQGPEFLTYFNYEAQQDKSGLPNDRFSAERPEGSISTLTIQRTEQRDSAMYRCASSSRPPGSSTDTQYFGPGTRLTVL.

The CDR3 loop reads CASSLREGSSYNEQFF. The CDR3 coding sequence is TGTGCCAGCTCACTAAGGGAGGGAAGCTCCTACAATGAGCAGTTCTTC. This rearrangement joins TRBV18 to TRBJ2-1; 7 nucleotides line up with TRBD2. The CDR3 runs to 16 residues. V shed 4 bases, J shed 0 bases, and the junction held 6 bases outside the gene matches. Germline CDR1 is KGHSH and CDR2 is LQKENI.

This chain links TRBV14 with TRBJ1-2; D is possibly TRBD1 (6 bases). Per the germline V gene, CDR1 is SGHDN and CDR2 is FVKESK. V was cut by 4 bases and J by 2 bases, with 11 bases left in between. This CDR3 comprises 14 residues. CDR3 sequence reads: CASSRPGQNYGYTF. For the CDR3, the DNA is TGTGCCAGCAGCCGGCCCGGACAGAACTATGGCTACACCTTC.

This clone was picked up one time. This chain connects TRBV5-5 to TRBJ1-1; 10 bases are shared with TRBD1. Germline CDR1 is SGHKS and CDR2 is YYEKEE (reference sequence). The CDR3 is 12 amino acids. The junction had 4 bases not matched to a gene; V was cut back by 4 bases and J by 10 bases. CDR3 coding DNA: TGTGCCAGCAGCCCAAGGACAGGGGGAGCTTTCTTT. Amino acid sequence: CASSPRTGGAFF.

CDR3 sequence (DNA): TGTGCCAGCAGCTTATGGACAGGGAAGAATTCACCCCTCCACTTT. Protein product: CASSLWTGKNSPLHF. The rearrangement joins TRBV11-2 to TRBJ1-6; 8 positions agree with TRBD1. The germline V gene has CDR1 SGHAT and CDR2 FQNNGV. This CDR3 comprises 15 residues. V lost 2 bases to trimming and J lost 7 bases; unmatched junction nucleotides: 4.

V usage is TRBV5-1 and J usage is TRBJ2-5, with D possibly TRBD2 on 7 matching bases. V was shortened by 3 bases and J by 5 bases, with 14 bases between the two germline ends. Germline V lookup: CDR1 SGHRS, CDR2 YFSETQ. The CDR3 runs 14 residues. As DNA, the CDR3 is TGCGCCAGCAGCTCCAGGGGAGGGTGGGAGACCCAGTACTTC. It is translated as CASSSRGGWETQYF.

The CDR3 reads CASSIPRSTEAFF. CDR3 coding DNA: TGTGCCAGTAGTATCCCCCGGAGCACTGAAGCTTTCTTT. This sequence joins TRBV19 and TRBJ1-1; D not resolved. Trimming took off 3 bases at V and 4 bases at J, with 9 bases between the two ends. The germline V gene encodes CDR1 LNHDA and CDR2 SQIVND (reference sequence). The CDR3 spans 13 residues.

J is TRBJ1-4 and V is TRBV7-8; possibly TRBD1 for D (6 bases). CDR3 length equals 18 residues. Trimming removed 5 bases at V and 4 bases at J, with 23 bases between. Germline V lookup: CDR1 SGHVS, CDR2 FQNEAQ. CDR3 DNA sequence: TGTGCCAGCAGCCCAGGGGCCAACCCCGGATTCTTTAATGAAAAACTGTTTTTT. Residues: CASSPGANPGFFNEKLFF.